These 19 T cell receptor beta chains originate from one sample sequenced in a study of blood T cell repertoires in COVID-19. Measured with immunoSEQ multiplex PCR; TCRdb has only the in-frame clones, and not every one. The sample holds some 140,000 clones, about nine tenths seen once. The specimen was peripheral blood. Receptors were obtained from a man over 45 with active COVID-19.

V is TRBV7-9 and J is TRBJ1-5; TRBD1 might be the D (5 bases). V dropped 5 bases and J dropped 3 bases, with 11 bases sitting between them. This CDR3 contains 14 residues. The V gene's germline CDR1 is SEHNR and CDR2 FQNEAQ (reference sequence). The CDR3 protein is CASSGDSSNQPQHF. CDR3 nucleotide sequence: TGTGCCAGCAGCGGCGACAGCTCCAATCAGCCCCAGCATTTT.

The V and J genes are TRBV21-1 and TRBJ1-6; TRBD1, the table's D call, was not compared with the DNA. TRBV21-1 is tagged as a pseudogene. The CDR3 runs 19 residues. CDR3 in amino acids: CASSPGGTGDRGINSPLHF. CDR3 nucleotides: TGTGCCAGCAGCCCAGGGGGGACAGGAGACCGCGGCATCAATTCACCCCTCCACTTT.

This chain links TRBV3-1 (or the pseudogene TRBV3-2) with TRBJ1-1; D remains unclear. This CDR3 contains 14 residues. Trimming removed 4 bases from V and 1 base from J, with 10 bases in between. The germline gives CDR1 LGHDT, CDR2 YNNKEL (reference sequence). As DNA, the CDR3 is TGTGCCAGCAGCCCCCTTAGTGGGAACACTGAAGCTTTCTTT. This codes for CASSPLSGNTEAFF.

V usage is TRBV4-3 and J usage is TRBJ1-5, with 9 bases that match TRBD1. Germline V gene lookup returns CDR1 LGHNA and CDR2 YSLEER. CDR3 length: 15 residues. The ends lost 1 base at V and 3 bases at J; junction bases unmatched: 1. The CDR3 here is CASSQGTGDNQPQHF. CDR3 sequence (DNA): TGCGCCAGCAGCCAAGGGACAGGGGACAATCAGCCCCAGCATTTT.

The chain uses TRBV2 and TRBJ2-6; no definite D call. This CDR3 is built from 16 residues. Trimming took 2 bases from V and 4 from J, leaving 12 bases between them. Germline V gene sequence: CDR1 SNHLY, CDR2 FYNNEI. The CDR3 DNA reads TGTGCCAGCAGTGAATCTATTGGTACCGGGGCCAACGTCCTGACTTTC. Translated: CASSESIGTGANVLTF.

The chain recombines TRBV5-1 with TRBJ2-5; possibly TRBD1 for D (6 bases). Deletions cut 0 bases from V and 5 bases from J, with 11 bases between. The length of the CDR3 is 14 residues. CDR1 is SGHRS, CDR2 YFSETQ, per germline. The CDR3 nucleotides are TGCGCCAGCAGCTTGGCCGGGCAGGGGGAGACCCAGTACTTC. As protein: CASSLAGQGETQYF. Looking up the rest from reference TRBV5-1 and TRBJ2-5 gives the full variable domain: KAGVTQTPRYLIKTRGQQVTLSCSPISGHRSVSWYQQTPGQGLQFLFEYFSETQRNKGNFPGRFSGRQFSNSRSEMNVSTLELGDSALYLCASSLAGQGETQYFGPGTRLLVL.

The CDR3 spells CASSSGGGGGTDTQYF. The CDR3 nucleotides read TGTGCCAGCAGCTCGGGAGGCGGGGGCGGCACAGATACGCAGTATTTT. The V gene is TRBV5-4, the J gene TRBJ2-3; weak D call: TRBD2 (7 bases). Germline assignment: CDR1 SGHNT and CDR2 YYREEE (reference sequence). Trimming shortened V by 3 bases and J by 1 base, and 15 bases separated the two germline ends. The CDR3 runs to 16 residues. Filled out from reference TRBV5-4 and TRBJ2-3, the complete variable domain reads ETGVTQSPTHLIKTRGQQVTLRCSSQSGHNTVSWYQQALGQGPQFIFQYYREEENGRGNFPPRFSGLQFPNYSSELNVNALELDDSALYLCASSSGGGGGTDTQYFGPGTRLTVL.

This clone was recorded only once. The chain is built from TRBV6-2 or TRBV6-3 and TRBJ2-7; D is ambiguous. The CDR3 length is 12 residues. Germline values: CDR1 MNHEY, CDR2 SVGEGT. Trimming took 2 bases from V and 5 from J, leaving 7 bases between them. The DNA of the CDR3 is TGTGCCAGCAGTTACGCCAGGAACGAGCAGTACTTC. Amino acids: CASSYARNEQYF.

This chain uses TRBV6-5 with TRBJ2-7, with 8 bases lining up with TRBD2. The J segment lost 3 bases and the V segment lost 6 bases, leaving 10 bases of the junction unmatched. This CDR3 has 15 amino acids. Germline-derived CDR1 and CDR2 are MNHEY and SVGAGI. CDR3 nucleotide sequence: TGTGCCAGCAGCCCGAGCCGGGGGGGAGGCTACGAGCAGTACTTC. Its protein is CASSPSRGGGYEQYF.

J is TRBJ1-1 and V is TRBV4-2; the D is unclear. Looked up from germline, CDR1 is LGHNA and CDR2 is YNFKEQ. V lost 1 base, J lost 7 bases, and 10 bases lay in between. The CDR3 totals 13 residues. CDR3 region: CASSQGRDGEAFF. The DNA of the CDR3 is TGTGCCAGCAGCCAAGGGAGGGATGGTGAAGCTTTCTTT.

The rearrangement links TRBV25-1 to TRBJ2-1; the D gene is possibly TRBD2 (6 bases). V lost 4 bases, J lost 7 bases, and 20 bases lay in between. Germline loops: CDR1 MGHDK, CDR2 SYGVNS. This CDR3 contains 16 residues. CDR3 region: CASSAPGGRGANEQFF. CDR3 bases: TGTGCCAGCAGTGCGCCCGGGGGACGAGGTGCAAATGAGCAGTTCTTC.

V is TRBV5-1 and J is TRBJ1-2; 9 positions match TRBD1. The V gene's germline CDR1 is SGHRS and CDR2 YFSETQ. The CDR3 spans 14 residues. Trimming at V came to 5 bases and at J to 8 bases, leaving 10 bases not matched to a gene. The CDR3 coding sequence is TGCGCCAGCAGTTCACCAGGACAGGGGAACGGCTACACCTTC. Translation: CASSSPGQGNGYTF.

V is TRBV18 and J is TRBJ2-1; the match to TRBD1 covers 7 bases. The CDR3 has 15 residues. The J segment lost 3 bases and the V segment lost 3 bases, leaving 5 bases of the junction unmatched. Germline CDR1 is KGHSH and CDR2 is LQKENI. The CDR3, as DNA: TGTGCCAGCTCACCGAGGGACAGACACTACAATGAGCAGTTCTTC. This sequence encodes CASSPRDRHYNEQFF.

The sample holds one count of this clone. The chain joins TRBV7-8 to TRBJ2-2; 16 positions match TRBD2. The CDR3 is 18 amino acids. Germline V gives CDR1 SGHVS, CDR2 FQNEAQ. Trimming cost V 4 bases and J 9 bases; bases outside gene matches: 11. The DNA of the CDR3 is TGTGCCAGCAGCTCCGGGACTAGCGGGGGGGTATTTATCCGGGAGCTGTTTTTT. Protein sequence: CASSSGTSGGVFIRELFF.

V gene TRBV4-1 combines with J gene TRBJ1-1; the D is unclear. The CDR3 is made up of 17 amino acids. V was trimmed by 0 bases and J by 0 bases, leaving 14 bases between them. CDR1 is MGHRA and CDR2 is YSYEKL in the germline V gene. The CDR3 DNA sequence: TGCGCCAGCAGCCAAGAACGTGAAGGGAGGATGAACACTGAAGCTTTCTTT. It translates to CASSQEREGRMNTEAFF.

The CDR3 bases are TGTGCCAGCACCCCCCTTCAGTCGCAGGCCCCCTACACCTTC. It yields the protein CASTPLQSQAPYTF. The chain employs TRBV6-4 and TRBJ1-2; D uncertain. The CDR3 totals 14 residues. The V end lost 7 bases, the J end lost 10 bases, and 22 bases lay between the germline ends. Germline V gene lookup returns CDR1 MRHNA and CDR2 SNTAGT.

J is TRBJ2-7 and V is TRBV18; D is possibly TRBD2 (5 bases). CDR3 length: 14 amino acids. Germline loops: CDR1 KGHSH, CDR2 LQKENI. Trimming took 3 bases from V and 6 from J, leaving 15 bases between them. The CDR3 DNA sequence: TGTGCCAGCTCACCTATGTTTTTGGGAGCCGAGCAGTACTTC. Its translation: CASSPMFLGAEQYF. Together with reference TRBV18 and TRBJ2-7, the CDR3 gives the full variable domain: NAGVMQNPRHLVRRRGQEARLRCSPMKGHSHVYWYRQLPEEGLKFMVYLQKENIIDESGMPKERFSAEFPKEGPSILRIQQVVRGDSAAYFCASSPMFLGAEQYFGPGTRLTVT.

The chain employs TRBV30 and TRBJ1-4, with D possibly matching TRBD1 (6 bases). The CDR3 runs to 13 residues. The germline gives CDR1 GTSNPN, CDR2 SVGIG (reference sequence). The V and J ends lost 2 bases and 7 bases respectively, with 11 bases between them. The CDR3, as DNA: TGTGCCTGGAGTCGGGGGGCAGGTGAAAAACTGTTTTTT. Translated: CAWSRGAGEKLFF.

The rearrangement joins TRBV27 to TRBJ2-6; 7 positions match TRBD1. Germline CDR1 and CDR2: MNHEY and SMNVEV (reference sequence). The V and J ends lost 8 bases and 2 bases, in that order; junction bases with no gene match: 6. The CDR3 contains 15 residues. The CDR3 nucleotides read TGTGCCAGCGGGAGAGGGGGCGCTGGGGCCAACGTCCTGACTTTC. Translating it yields CASGRGGAGANVLTF.